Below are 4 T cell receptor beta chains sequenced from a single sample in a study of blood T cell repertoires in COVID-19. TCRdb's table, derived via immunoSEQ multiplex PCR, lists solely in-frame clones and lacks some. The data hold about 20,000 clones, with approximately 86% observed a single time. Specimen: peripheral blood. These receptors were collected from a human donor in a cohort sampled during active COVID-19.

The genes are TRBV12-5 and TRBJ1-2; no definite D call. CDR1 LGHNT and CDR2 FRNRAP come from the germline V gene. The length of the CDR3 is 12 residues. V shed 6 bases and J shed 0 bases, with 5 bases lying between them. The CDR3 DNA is TGTGCTAGTGGCAATTCTAACTATGGCTACACCTTC. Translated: CASGNSNYGYTF. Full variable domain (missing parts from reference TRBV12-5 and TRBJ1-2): DARVTQTPRHKVTEMGQEVTMRCQPILGHNTVFWYRQTMMQGLELLAYFRNRAPLDDSGMPKDRFSAEMPDATLATLKIQPSEPRDSAVYFCASGNSNYGYTFGSGTRLTVV.

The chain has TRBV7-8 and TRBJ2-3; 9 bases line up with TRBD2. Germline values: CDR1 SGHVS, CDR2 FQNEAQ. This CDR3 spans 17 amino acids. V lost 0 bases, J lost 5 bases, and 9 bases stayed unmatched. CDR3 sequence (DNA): TGTGCCAGCAGCTTAGCGCAAGTGGCGGGAGGGCGAGATACGCAGTATTTT. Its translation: CASSLAQVAGGRDTQYF.

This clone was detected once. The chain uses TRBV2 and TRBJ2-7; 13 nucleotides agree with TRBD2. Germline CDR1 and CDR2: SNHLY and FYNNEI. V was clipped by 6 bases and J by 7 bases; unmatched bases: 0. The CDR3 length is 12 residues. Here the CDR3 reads CASRGLAGEQYF. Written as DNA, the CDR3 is TGTGCCAGCAGGGGACTAGCGGGGGAGCAGTACTTC.

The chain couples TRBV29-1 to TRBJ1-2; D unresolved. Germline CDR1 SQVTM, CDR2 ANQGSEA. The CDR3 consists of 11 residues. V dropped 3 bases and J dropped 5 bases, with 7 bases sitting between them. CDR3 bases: TGCAGCGTTGAGACACTTTATGGCTACACCTTC. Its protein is CSVETLYGYTF.